The present TCR beta chain was sequenced within a study of high-grade serous ovarian cancer treatment subgroups. About the research overall: Samples averaged approximately 14,000 reads and some 7,500 unique TCR beta rearrangements.

Notes on the study in general: Only CDR3 was analyzed; CDR1 and CDR2 were not. Repertoire similarity ranged 0.11 to 0.79 between tumors of one patient. TCR clonal relatedness correlated positively with neoantigen level.

The repertoire was sequenced with immunoSEQ multiplex PCR; TCRdb's copy has only in-frame clones and lacks some. The sample includes under 3,500 clones, approximately 68% of them seen just once. The CDR3 is 12 residues long. Germline V lookup: CDR1 SGHAT, CDR2 FQNNGV. The V end was cut by 2 bases, the J end by 4 bases, with 6 bases between. To note about this clone: The target antigen is unknown.

Tumor tissue was taken before any definitive surgery or chemotherapy was given. The V and J genes are TRBV11-2 and TRBJ2-7; D unclear. The TCR originated in a human donor with high-grade serous ovarian cancer. Sample: tumor tissue. The CDR3 nucleotides read TGTGCCAGCAGCTTAAACGCTTACGAGCAGTACTTC. Its protein product is CASSLNAYEQYF.